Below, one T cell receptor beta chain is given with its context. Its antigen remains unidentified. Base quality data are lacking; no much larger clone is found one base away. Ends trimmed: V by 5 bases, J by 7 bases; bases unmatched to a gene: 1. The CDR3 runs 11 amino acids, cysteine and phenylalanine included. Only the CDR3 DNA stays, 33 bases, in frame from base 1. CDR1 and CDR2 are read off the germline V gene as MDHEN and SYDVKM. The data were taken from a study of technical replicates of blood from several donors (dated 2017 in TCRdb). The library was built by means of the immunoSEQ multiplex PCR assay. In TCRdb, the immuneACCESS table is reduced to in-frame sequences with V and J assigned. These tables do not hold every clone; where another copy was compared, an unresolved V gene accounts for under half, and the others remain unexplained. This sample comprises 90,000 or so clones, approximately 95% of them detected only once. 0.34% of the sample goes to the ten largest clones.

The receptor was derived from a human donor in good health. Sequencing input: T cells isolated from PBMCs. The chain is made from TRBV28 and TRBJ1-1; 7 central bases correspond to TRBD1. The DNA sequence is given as TGTGCCAGCAGTAGGACAGGTGAAGCTTTCTTT. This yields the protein CASSRTGEAFF.